Listed below are T cell receptor beta chains from one sample, sequenced in a study of post-analysis software for immune sequencing data. Via MiXCR, TCRdb re-called the PCR reads, giving one row per CDR3 protein. This sample carries more than 500,000 distinct CDR3 sequences, approximately 31% of them seen once, and the ten largest clones take 4.5% to 7.5%. The specimen sequenced was blood. The source is a girl under 18 with multiple sclerosis. Both conserved end residues are trimmed from each CDR3. The D gene is left open where the match is weak.

V gene,J gene,D gene,CDR3 protein
TRBV21-1,TRBJ2-1,NA,ASSKGDYEQF
TRBV7-3,TRBJ1-2,TRBD1,ASSLVGTGGIYGYT
TRBV20-1,TRBJ1-1,NA,SAREWLEAF
TRBV20-1,TRBJ2-5,NA,SAGPGAGETQY
TRBV6-5,TRBJ2-3,NA,ASSGTSSFDTQY
TRBV18,TRBJ2-7,NA,ASSPDEKISYEQY
TRBV10-3,TRBJ2-7,NA,AISEGLSNEQY
TRBV3-1,TRBJ1-5,TRBD1,ASSPNVGQGAEKGNQPQH
TRBV7-2,TRBJ2-5,TRBD1,ASSSDRGRETQY
TRBV7-9,TRBJ2-7,NA,ASSLSQTNEQY
TRBV25-1,TRBJ2-3,NA,ASTGGGNTQY
TRBV4-1,TRBJ2-3,NA,ASSQATTDTQY
TRBV27,TRBJ1-5,TRBD1,ASSPGPGQGMGNQPQH
TRBV7-2,TRBJ2-5,NA,ASSLVYGGSEQY